The entry below describes one T cell receptor (beta chain). Its antigen is currently unknown. These data are taken from a study of Ad26.COV2.S vaccination and SARS-CoV-2 variants. The trim removed 2 bases at V and 3 bases at J, leaving 9 bases unmatched. Germline V lookup: CDR1 SGHTA, CDR2 FQGNSA. The CDR3 spans 17 residues. Treatment denoted: about 20 received Ad26.COV2.S at low or high dose, single or two shots; several received placebo; per-sample allocation not given. The samples were gathered on day 63 after the first injection of vaccine or placebo. An Ad26 vector expressing Wuhan-strain SARS-CoV-2 spike constituted the vaccine. Findings of the study overall: CD8+ and CD4+ T cells specific for spike reportedly responded with substantial breadth after vaccination. Total responses of T cells may have been underestimated by the analyses of TCR breadth and depth.

Data came from immunoSEQ multiplex PCR; TCRdb stores just in-frame clones and leaves some out. This table has 300,000 to 350,000 clones, almost 90% appearing once. This clonotype was obtained from a person aged 18-60 years who received the Ad26.COV2.S COVID-19 vaccine or a placebo. The chain combines TRBV7-2 with TRBJ2-3, with 9 nucleotides matching TRBD2. This specimen was peripheral blood, taken in a trial of Ad26.COV2.S vaccine versus placebo. The CDR3 bases are TGTGCCAGCAGCTTATCCTTGGCGGGAGGGGGTACAGATACGCAGTATTTT. Amino acid sequence: CASSLSLAGGGTDTQYF.